This passage covers 5 T cell receptor beta chains from one sample sequenced in a study of blood T cell repertoires in COVID-19. Measured with immunoSEQ multiplex PCR; TCRdb has only the in-frame clones, and not every one. The data contain some 180,000 clones, 85% to 90% of them singletons. The material sequenced was peripheral blood. All receptors come from a woman aged 80 or over with COVID-19, enrolled during active disease.

The chain uses TRBV4-1 and TRBJ1-2; D uncertain. The CDR3 consists of 15 residues. Trimming pared 0 bases from V and 5 bases from J, leaving 13 bases between. From germline, CDR1 is MGHRA and CDR2 YSYEKL. The CDR3 region is CASSQDLGSSYGYTF. The CDR3 nucleotides read TGCGCCAGCAGCCAAGATCTGGGCAGTTCATATGGCTACACCTTC.

This sequence joins TRBV2 and TRBJ2-7; maybe TRBD1 (5 bases). Per germline, CDR1 SNHLY and CDR2 FYNNEI. There are 13 residues in the CDR3. Trimming took 6 bases from V and 5 from J, leaving 14 bases between them. The CDR3 here is CASRNTGWDEQYF. For the CDR3, the DNA is TGTGCCAGCAGGAACACAGGTTGGGACGAGCAGTACTTC. Complete variable domain (other parts from reference TRBV2 and TRBJ2-7): EPEVTQTPSHQVTQMGQEVILRCVPISNHLYFYWYRQILGQKVEFLVSFYNNEISEKSEIFDDQFSVERPDGSNFTLKIRSTKLEDSAMYFCASRNTGWDEQYFGPGTRLTVT.

DNA of the CDR3: TGTGCCATCAGCCACTCTTACGGAGACACTGAAGCTTTCTTT. Its protein product is CAISHSYGDTEAFF. The V call is TRBV10-3, the J call TRBJ1-1; D remains ambiguous. This CDR3 has 14 residues. Germline V CDR1 and CDR2: ENHRY, SYGVKD. Deletions cut 6 bases from V and 3 bases from J, with 14 bases between.

The chain has TRBV2 and TRBJ2-1, with 9 bases that match TRBD2. This CDR3 spans 14 amino acids. Trimming took 4 bases from V and 2 from J; bases not matched to a gene: 0. Germline loops: CDR1 SNHLY, CDR2 FYNNEI. As DNA, the CDR3 is TGTGCCAGCAGTGGCGGGAGGGCCTACAATGAGCAGTTCTTC. Translation gives CASSGGRAYNEQFF.

The chain combines TRBV5-1 with TRBJ2-2; a possible D gene is TRBD1 (6 bases). Germline loops: CDR1 SGHRS, CDR2 YFSETQ. V lost 1 base, J lost 1 base, and 11 bases lay in between. CDR3 size: 16 residues. CDR3 in amino acids: CASSLPPDRNTGELFF. The CDR3 DNA is TGCGCCAGCAGCTTGCCCCCGGACAGGAACACCGGGGAGCTGTTTTTT.